This T cell receptor (beta chain) came from a study of post-analysis software for immune sequencing data. Study results and caveats: Significantly lower normalized Chao1 diversity was found in patients with multiple sclerosis relative to controls.

Researchers reported that TCR beta cDNA libraries carried unique molecular identifiers. TCRdb processed the PCR reads anew with MiXCR; each CDR3 protein has one entry. The sample has approximately 730,000 distinct CDR3 sequences, 46% seen once. For this clonotype: Antigen specificity is unknown.

Input material: blood. The receptor was isolated from a girl aged 10-17 years with multiple sclerosis.

The CDR3 nucleotides read TGTGCCAGCAGGGATACAATGAACACTGAAGCTTTCTTT. Protein product: CASRDTMNTEAFF. The V gene is TRBV5-4, the J gene TRBJ1-1, with unresolved D. The germline V gene has CDR1 SGHNT and CDR2 YYREEE (reference sequence). CDR3 size: 13 residues. Trimming removed 5 bases from V and 0 bases from J, with 8 bases in between.